A selection of T cell receptor beta chains follows, all from one sample in a study of blood T cell repertoires in COVID-19. Some clones are missing from TCRdb's copy, which holds only in-frame ones; the method was immunoSEQ multiplex PCR. The sample includes approximately 290,000 clones, roughly 91% of them seen just once. Material for sequencing was peripheral blood. These receptors all stem from a young man with acute or convalescent COVID-19. Each CDR3 is given with its conserved first and last residue. A D gene is named only where the DNA matches it firmly. Where a row states a size, it is once, few, many or the class of an expanded clone; other rows omit it.

CDR3 protein	CDR3 DNA	J gene	V gene	clone size	D gene
CASSRTSGSADTQYF	TGTGCCAGCAGCCGGACTAGCGGGAGCGCAGATACGCAGTATTTT	TRBJ2-3	TRBV7-9	.	TRBD2
CASSPIQAYTGELFF	TGTGCCAGCTCACCAATCCAGGCCTACACCGGGGAGCTGTTTTTT	TRBJ2-2	TRBV18	.	.
CASSLKRQAEAFF	TGTGCCAGCAGCTTAAAACGACAAGCTGAAGCTTTCTTT	TRBJ1-1	TRBV3-1/TRBV3-2	once	.
CASSGSGRASGELFF	TGCGCCAGCAGTGGAAGCGGGAGGGCCTCCGGGGAGCTGTTTTTT	TRBJ2-2	TRBV10-2	.	TRBD2
CASRMTVRQPQHF	TGTGCCAGCAGGATGACAGTGCGCCAGCCCCAGCATTTT	TRBJ1-5	TRBV27	.	.
CATRRGRIQETQYF	TGTGCCACCCGCCGCGGGAGGATCCAAGAGACCCAGTACTTC	TRBJ2-5	TRBV2	.	TRBD2
CASSPRSTGELFF	TGTGCCAGCAGTCCGAGGAGTACCGGGGAGCTGTTTTTT	TRBJ2-2	TRBV12-3/TRBV12-4	.	.
CSVGRDSYGYTF	TGCAGCGTTGGACGGGATTCTTATGGCTACACCTTC	TRBJ1-2	TRBV29-1	.	.
CASSRGDRSRDTQYF	TGTGCCAGCAGCCGAGGAGACAGATCCAGGGATACGCAGTATTTT	TRBJ2-3	TRBV21-1	once	.
CASSSSAGGRAIKNTGELFF	TGTGCCAGCAGCTCCTCAGCGGGGGGGAGGGCAATCAAGAACACCGGGGAGCTGTTTTTT	TRBJ2-2	TRBV7-8	.	TRBD2
CASSLEAGSYNSPLHF	TGCGCCAGCAGCTTGGAGGCGGGCTCCTATAATTCACCCCTCCACTTT	TRBJ1-6	TRBV5-1	.	.
CASSVDQRQGDTQYF	TGTGCCAGCAGCGTAGACCAGAGACAGGGAGATACGCAGTATTTT	TRBJ2-3	TRBV9	few	TRBD1
CASSGRAVGNTIYF	TGTGCCAGCAGCGGGCGGGCTGTTGGAAACACCATATATTTT	TRBJ1-3	TRBV7-8	.	.